The sequence of this T cell receptor beta chain was determined in a study of blood T cell repertoires in COVID-19. Original processing notes: Estimation of nucleated cell counts was performed using reference gene primer amplification. The assay was immunoSEQ multiplex PCR, and TCRdb's table has in-frame clones only and misses some. That table supplies the V and J calls and clone size; D and trimming were determined from the DNA. The data show nearly 350,000 clones, 88% seen once. V lost 4 bases and J lost 4, with 21 bases in between. This CDR3 region has 16 residues. Germline V gene data show CDR1 as SGHRS and CDR2 as YFSETQ.

This TCR was recovered from a woman in her sixties or seventies with COVID-19, enrolled during active disease. The sequenced material came from peripheral blood. V gene TRBV5-1 combines with J gene TRBJ2-7; D may be TRBD1 (6 bases). The CDR3: CASSLTGTPYGYEQYF. The DNA of the CDR3 is TGCGCCAGCAGCCTAACCGGGACACCCTACGGGTACGAGCAGTACTTC.